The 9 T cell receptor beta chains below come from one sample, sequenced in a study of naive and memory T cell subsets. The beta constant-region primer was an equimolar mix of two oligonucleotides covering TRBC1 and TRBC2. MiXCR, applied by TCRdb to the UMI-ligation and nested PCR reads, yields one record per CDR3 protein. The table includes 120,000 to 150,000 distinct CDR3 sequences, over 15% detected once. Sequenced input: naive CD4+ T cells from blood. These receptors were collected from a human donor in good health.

The CDR3 DNA reads TGTGCCAGCAGCCCAGGTTTTCGACTAGCGGGAGCCTATGAGCAGTTCTTC. This codes for CASSPGFRLAGAYEQFF. V and J are TRBV3-1 and TRBJ2-1; 12 bases agree with TRBD2. CDR1 is LGHDT and CDR2 is YNNKEL in the germline V gene (reference sequence). The length of the CDR3 is 17 residues. Losses at the gene ends were 4 bases for V and 8 bases for J; bases not matched to a gene: 12.

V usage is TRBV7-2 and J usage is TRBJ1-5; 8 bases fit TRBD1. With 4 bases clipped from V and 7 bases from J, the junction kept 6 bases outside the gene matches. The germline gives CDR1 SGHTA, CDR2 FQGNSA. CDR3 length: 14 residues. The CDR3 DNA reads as TGTGCCAGCAGCTCCGGGACAGGTGCCCAGCCCCAGCATTTT. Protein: CASSSGTGAQPQHF.

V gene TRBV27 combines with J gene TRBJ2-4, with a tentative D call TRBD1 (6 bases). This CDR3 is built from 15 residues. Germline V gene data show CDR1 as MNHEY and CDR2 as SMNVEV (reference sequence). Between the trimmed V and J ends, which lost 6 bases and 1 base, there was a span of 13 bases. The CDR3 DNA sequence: TGTGCCAGCAGGGAACAGGGAAACGCCAAAAACATTCAGTACTTC. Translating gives CASREQGNAKNIQYF.

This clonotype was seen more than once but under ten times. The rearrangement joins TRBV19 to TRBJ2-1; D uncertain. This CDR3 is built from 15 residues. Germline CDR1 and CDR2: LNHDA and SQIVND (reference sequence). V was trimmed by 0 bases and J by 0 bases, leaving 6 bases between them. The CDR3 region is CASSIEAVSYNEQFF. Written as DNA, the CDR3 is TGTGCCAGTAGTATAGAGGCTGTCTCCTACAATGAGCAGTTCTTC.

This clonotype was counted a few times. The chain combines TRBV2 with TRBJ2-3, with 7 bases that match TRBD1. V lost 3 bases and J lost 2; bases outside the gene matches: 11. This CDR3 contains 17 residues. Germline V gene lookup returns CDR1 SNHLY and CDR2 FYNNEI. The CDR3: CASSDYATGVATDTQYF. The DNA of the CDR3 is TGTGCCAGCAGTGACTACGCAACAGGGGTGGCCACAGATACGCAGTATTTT.

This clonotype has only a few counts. The chain's CDR3 is CASSLDGGRATQYF. The CDR3 bases are TGTGCCAGCAGCTTAGACGGCGGGAGGGCTACGCAGTATTTT. The chain uses TRBV7-2 and TRBJ2-3, with TRBD2 matching over 9 bases. With V trimmed by 1 base and J by 8 bases, 4 bases remained unmatched. CDR1 is SGHTA and CDR2 is FQGNSA in the germline V gene. This CDR3 is built from 14 residues.

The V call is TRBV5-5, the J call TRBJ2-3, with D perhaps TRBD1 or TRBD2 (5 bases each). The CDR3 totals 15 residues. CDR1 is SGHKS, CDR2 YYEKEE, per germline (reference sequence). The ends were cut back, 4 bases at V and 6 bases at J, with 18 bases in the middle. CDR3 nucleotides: TGTGCCAGCAGCAAGAGGGACGGATCTCTCGATACGCAGTATTTT. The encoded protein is CASSKRDGSLDTQYF.

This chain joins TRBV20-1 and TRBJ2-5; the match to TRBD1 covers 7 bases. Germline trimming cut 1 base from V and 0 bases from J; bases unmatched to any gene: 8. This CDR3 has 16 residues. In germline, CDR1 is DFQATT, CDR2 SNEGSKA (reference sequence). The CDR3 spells CSARATGVGYQETQYF. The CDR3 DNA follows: TGCAGTGCTAGAGCAACAGGGGTGGGGTACCAAGAGACCCAGTACTTC.

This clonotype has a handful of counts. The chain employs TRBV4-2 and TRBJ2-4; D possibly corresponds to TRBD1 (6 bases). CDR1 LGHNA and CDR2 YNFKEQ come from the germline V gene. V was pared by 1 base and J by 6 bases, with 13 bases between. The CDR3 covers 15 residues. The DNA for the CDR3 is TGTGCCAGCAGCCAAGGGGCAGGACAGACAAACATTCAGTACTTC. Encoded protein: CASSQGAGQTNIQYF.